Below are 11 T cell receptor beta chains sequenced from a single sample in a study of neurological immune-mediated disorders. In TCRdb, the 5' RACE reads were re-called with MiXCR into one record per CDR3 protein. This sample yields fewer than 80,000 distinct CDR3 sequences, of which under 5% are seen a single time; roughly 3.3% belongs to the top ten. What was sequenced was PBMCs. The receptors derive from a woman aged 45-60 years with multiple sclerosis.

This clonotype was detected many times. The chain joins TRBV29-1 to TRBJ2-1; 7 nucleotides align to TRBD1. Germline loops: CDR1 SQVTM, CDR2 ANQGSEA. V was pared by 7 bases and J by 3 bases, with 9 bases of the junction left unmatched. The CDR3 has 14 residues. CDR3 residues: CSARDSNNYNEQFF. In DNA, the CDR3 is TGCAGCGCCCGGGACAGCAATAACTACAATGAGCAGTTCTTC.

This clonotype has at least ten counts. The chain links TRBV5-1 to TRBJ2-3; 8 bases are shared with TRBD1. The V segment lost 4 bases and the J segment 2 bases; nucleotides outside the gene matches: 9. CDR1 and CDR2 (germline): SGHRS, YFSETQ. The CDR3 is 16 residues long. CDR3 in amino acids: CASSDYGQGYTDTQYF. In nucleotides, the CDR3 is TGCGCCAGCAGCGATTATGGACAGGGCTACACAGATACGCAGTATTTT.

This clonotype was seen many times. The rearrangement uses TRBV7-4 and TRBJ2-5; 7 nucleotides agree with TRBD2. Germline V gene data show CDR1 as SGHVT and CDR2 as SQSDAQ. This CDR3 region has 14 residues. With V trimmed by 5 bases and J by 4 bases, 7 bases remained unmatched. The CDR3: CASSDAGEGETQYF. CDR3 DNA sequence: TGTGCCAGCAGCGATGCGGGGGAGGGAGAGACCCAGTACTTC.

This clonotype came up many times. V and J are TRBV12-3 or TRBV12-4 and TRBJ1-1, with D uncertain. The V end was cut by 11 bases, the J end by 6 bases, with 13 bases between. The CDR3 contains 11 residues. For the CDR3, the DNA is TGTGCCTGCCCGGTGGGCGCTGAAGCTTTCTTT. Residues: CACPVGAEAFF.

Ten or more counts support this clonotype. The J gene is TRBJ2-6, the V gene TRBV25-1; D remains unclear. V lost 8 bases to trimming and J lost 0 bases, with 5 bases between them. Germline CDR1 reads MGHDK; CDR2 reads SYGVNS. This CDR3 is built from 13 residues. CDR3 in amino acids: CASLDSGANVLTF. CDR3 sequence (DNA): TGTGCCAGCCTAGACTCTGGGGCCAACGTCCTGACTTTC.

This clonotype was seen ten or more times. The rearrangement uses TRBV20-1 and TRBJ1-3; 9 bases match TRBD1. This CDR3 comprises 14 residues. In germline, CDR1 is DFQATT, CDR2 SNEGSKA (reference sequence). The trim removed 4 bases at V and 2 bases at J, leaving 3 bases unmatched. CDR3 residues: CSATGTGTGNTIYF. In DNA, the CDR3 is TGCAGTGCTACAGGGACAGGGACTGGAAACACCATATATTTT.

This clonotype has a count of ten or more. The rearrangement uses TRBV20-1 and TRBJ2-3, with D unresolved. Trimming took 0 bases from V and 0 from J, leaving 7 bases between them. Germline lookup yields CDR1 DFQATT and CDR2 SNEGSKA (reference sequence). The CDR3 has 14 residues. The CDR3 region has the DNA TGCAGTGCTAGAGATCCGGTTAGCACAGATACGCAGTATTTT. Protein sequence: CSARDPVSTDTQYF.

The count of this clonotype is one. Just one base apart from a much larger clone, this may be a read error. This chain links TRBV5-5 with TRBJ2-7; the D gene could be TRBD1 or TRBD2 (5 bases each). From germline, CDR1 is SGHKS and CDR2 YYEKEE (reference sequence). The CDR3 contains 12 residues. In DNA form, the CDR3 reads TGTGTCAGCACTAGGGACGGCTACGAGCAGTACTTC. Residues: CVSTRDGYEQYF.

This clonotype was detected ten times or more. The chain employs TRBV5-1 and TRBJ2-5; perhaps TRBD1 as D (6 bases). V was pared by 4 bases and J by 1 base, with 8 bases between. Per germline, CDR1 SGHRS and CDR2 YFSETQ. The CDR3 totals 13 residues. The CDR3 protein is CASSRGFQETQYF. The CDR3 DNA reads TGCGCCAGCAGCAGGGGGTTCCAAGAGACCCAGTACTTC.

This sequence joins TRBV20-1 and TRBJ1-5, with a weak D call TRBD1 (6 bases). CDR3 length equals 15 residues. V was shortened by 4 bases and J by 1 base, with 14 bases between the two germline ends. Germline V gives CDR1 DFQATT, CDR2 SNEGSKA (reference sequence). CDR3 residues: CSATSGAGSNQPQHF. Written as DNA, the CDR3 is TGCAGTGCTACGTCGGGGGCCGGGAGCAATCAGCCCCAGCATTTT.

Ten or more counts support this clonotype. The chain joins TRBV2 to TRBJ1-2, with 9 positions matching TRBD1. From germline, CDR1 is SNHLY and CDR2 FYNNEI. The V segment lost 4 bases and the J segment 0 bases; nucleotides outside the gene matches: 0. CDR3 length equals 14 residues. This CDR3 is CASSGDRANYGYTF. The CDR3 DNA sequence: TGTGCCAGCAGTGGGGACAGGGCTAACTATGGCTACACCTTC.